This T cell receptor (beta chain) comes out of a study of Graves' ophthalmopathy and Graves' hyperthyroidism. Study-wide background: Peripheral blood collection took place at initial diagnosis, before any treatment. Study-wide findings and caveats: The majority of expanded thyroid clonotypes above 0.001 frequency also occurred in blood.

V was clipped by 4 bases and J by 4 bases; unmatched bases: 4. The CDR3 is 14 amino acids. The germline CDR1 and CDR2 sequences are SGHRS and YFSETQ. This clonotype was recorded at least ten times. Its antigen remains unidentified. TCR beta CDR3 amplification used RNA transcripts. A first-round RT-PCR used HTBI primers, followed by a second-round multiplex PCR. MiXCR, applied by TCRdb to the multiplex PCR reads, yields one record per CDR3 protein. The sample contains 620,000 or so distinct CDR3 sequences, over 20% of which appear only once. The source of this sequence is a woman under 30 with stable Graves' hyperthyroidism. Some clones in this sample may be carry-over from other donors' samples. V usage is TRBV5-1 and J usage is TRBJ1-1; TRBD1 aligns across 10 bases. Sequencing was done on a sample of peripheral blood. This CDR3 is CASSPGTGATEAFF. CDR3 nucleotide sequence: TGCGCCAGCAGCCCCGGGACAGGGGCCACTGAAGCTTTCTTT.